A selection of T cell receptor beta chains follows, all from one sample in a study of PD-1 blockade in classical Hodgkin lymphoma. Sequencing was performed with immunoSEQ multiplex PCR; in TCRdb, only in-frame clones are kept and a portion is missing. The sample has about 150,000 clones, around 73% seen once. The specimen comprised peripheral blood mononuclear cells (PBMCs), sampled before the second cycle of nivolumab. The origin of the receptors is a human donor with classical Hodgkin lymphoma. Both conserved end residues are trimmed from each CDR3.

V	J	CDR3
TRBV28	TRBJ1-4	ASSPSGQGFEKLF
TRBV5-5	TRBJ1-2	ASSLSRQGDGYT
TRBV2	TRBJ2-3	ASSESEVTQY
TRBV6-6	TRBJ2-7	ASSYSGQGGNYEQY
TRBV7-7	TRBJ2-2	ASSPRGFDGELF
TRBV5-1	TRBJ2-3	ASSLRTGETDTQY
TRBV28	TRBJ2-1	ASSLGLAYDYEQF
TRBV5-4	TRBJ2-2	ASSLYSSGRVGAGELF
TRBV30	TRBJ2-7	AWSETHGEQY
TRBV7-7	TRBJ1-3	ASSLGPSMSSGNTIY
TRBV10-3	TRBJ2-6	AITPGESGANVLT
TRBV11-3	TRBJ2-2	ASSLGGLGNTGELF
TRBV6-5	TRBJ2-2	ASRAAGANTGELF
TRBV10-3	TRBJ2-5	AIRREKGDRGDGETQY
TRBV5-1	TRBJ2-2	ASTIGGGSYRVDTGELF
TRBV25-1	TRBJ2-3	ASSLAGGTDTQY
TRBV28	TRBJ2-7	ASSIRTGSDEQY
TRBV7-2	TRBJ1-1	ASSSIKGFTEAF
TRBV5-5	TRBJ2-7	ASSQDGQGDYEQY
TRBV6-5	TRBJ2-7	ASSRTSGGSYEQY
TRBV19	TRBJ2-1	ASSRVTSYNEQF
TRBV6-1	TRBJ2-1	ASTGQGAINEQF
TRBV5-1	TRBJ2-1	ASSLGGLGGSSYNEQF
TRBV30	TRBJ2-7	AGPGTRVGEQY
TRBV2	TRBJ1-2	ASAAGHATNYGYT
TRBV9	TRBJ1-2	ASNPTGGAGGYT
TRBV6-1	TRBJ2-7	ATQLDSSYEQY
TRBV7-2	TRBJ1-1	ASSLSAGTPEAF
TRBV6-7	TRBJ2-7	ASSYWVSGGTYEQY
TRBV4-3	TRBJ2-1	ASSHLQVYNEQF